In its sample, the clone carrying this T cell receptor beta chain was seen a few times. Its specificity is not known. TCRdb recomputed calls from the 5' RACE reads with MiXCR, one row per CDR3 protein. Of under 550,000 distinct CDR3 sequences listed, roughly a fifth were seen once; the top ten hold about 16%. The data belong to a study of T cells after yellow fever vaccination. Notes on the study in general: FACS-sorted repertoires could harbor abundant contaminating bulk-population clonotypes. A weaker but faster secondary response was observed, peaking on day 5 versus 15.

Germline CDR1 and CDR2: SGHDT and YYEEEE. This CDR3 comprises 15 residues. Trimming at V came to 5 bases and at J to 5 bases, leaving 7 bases not matched to a gene. This rearrangement joins TRBV5-6 to TRBJ2-5; 12 bases are shared with TRBD1. The source of this sequence is a man aged 18 to 35 who received the YFV17D yellow fever vaccine. The sample here was PBMCs, taken less than 25 days after the first yellow fever vaccination. DNA of the CDR3: TGTGCCAGCAGTTTACCGGGACAGGGGGCTGAGACCCAGTACTTC. Translating it yields CASSLPGQGAETQYF.